Sequencing of this T cell receptor (beta chain) was carried out in a study of blood T cell repertoires in COVID-19. At the level of the study: The United States, Italy and Spain supplied acute and convalescent COVID-19 samples.

Generated by immunoSEQ multiplex PCR, the TCRdb table keeps only in-frame clones and is missing some. The sample records 170,000 or so clones, 86% being singletons. This clone appeared once. V shed 8 bases, J shed 11 bases, and the junction held 10 bases outside the gene matches. The CDR3 loop spans 12 amino acids. The sample consisted of peripheral blood. The origin of this receptor is a man between 50 and 59 years old with active or convalescent COVID-19. The V and J genes are TRBV12-3 or TRBV12-4 and TRBJ1-1, with TRBD1 matching over 8 bases. CDR3 DNA: TGTGCCAGCTGCCAGGGCAGGGGGCCGGCTTTCTTT. Its protein product is CASCQGRGPAFF.